This T cell receptor (beta chain) derives from a study of blood T cell repertoires in COVID-19. Study as a whole: Both acute and convalescent COVID-19 samples were obtained from the United States, Italy and Spain. T cells, B-cell-depleted T cells, or PBMCs provided the cDNA or gDNA that served as material.

This CDR3 is 16 amino acids long. V shed 2 bases and J shed 3 bases, with 16 bases lying between them. Germline CDR1 is SGHDT and CDR2 is YYEEEE. Authors' processing steps: Estimation of nucleated cell counts was performed using reference gene primer amplification. Clones were sequenced by immunoSEQ multiplex PCR, and TCRdb holds only the in-frame ones, with some missing. From that table come the V and J calls and clone size; the DNA was used to work out D and trimming. This sample carries over 35,000 clones, roughly 73% of them seen once, and the ten largest clones take 33%. This receptor was identified in a man aged 60-69 years with acute or convalescent COVID-19. This rearrangement joins TRBV5-6 to TRBJ2-3; D possibly corresponds to TRBD2 (6 bases). The sample taken for sequencing was peripheral blood. The CDR3 region is CASSFVAGPGTDTQYF. The CDR3 bases are TGTGCCAGCAGCTTCGTCGCGGGGCCCGGGACAGATACGCAGTATTTT.